Shown below are 8 T cell receptor beta chains from a single sample sequenced in a study of spatial heterogeneity in lung cancer. As to time point: sample taken at primary tumor resection. Tumor, nontumor lung or frozen PBMC supplied whole RNA, sequenced without sorting. One entry per CDR3 protein results from TCRdb running MiXCR on the 5' RACE reads. The table includes about 52,000 distinct CDR3 sequences, around 7% detected once. This specimen was PBMCs, taken at surgery. All receptors come from a female donor with early-stage non-small cell lung cancer.

This clonotype was observed at least ten times. The chain joins TRBV6-5 to TRBJ1-1; TRBD1 agrees at 8 bases. Germline CDR1 and CDR2: MNHEY and SVGAGI. V dropped 6 bases and J dropped 3; count of bases not matched to a gene: 6. This CDR3 region has 14 residues. The CDR3: CASRRPDRDTEAFF. The CDR3 coding sequence is TGTGCCAGCAGACGACCGGACAGGGACACTGAAGCTTTCTTT.

This chain links TRBV15 with TRBJ1-5; 8 nucleotides align to TRBD1. CDR3 length: 17 residues. V was clipped by 0 bases and J by 6 bases; unmatched bases: 10. Germline V gene data show CDR1 as LNHNV and CDR2 as YYDKDF (reference sequence). In DNA form, the CDR3 reads TGTGCCACCAGCAGAGATCTGGTGGCTCAGGGGGCTCAGCCCCAGCATTTT. It is translated as CATSRDLVAQGAQPQHF.

This clonotype was seen repeatedly, ten times or more. The chain combines TRBV28 with TRBJ1-1; D perhaps matches TRBD1 (5 bases). V lost 3 bases to trimming and J lost 5 bases, with 16 bases between them. The CDR3 length is 15 residues. The V gene's germline CDR1 is MDHEN and CDR2 SYDVKM. For the CDR3, the DNA is TGTGCCAGCAGTTTCCCGGCCAAACGGGGGACTGAAGCTTTCTTT. Amino acids: CASSFPAKRGTEAFF.

The rearrangement joins TRBV25-1 to TRBJ2-5; 8 bases are a match to TRBD2. Germline lookup yields CDR1 MGHDK and CDR2 SYGVNS. CDR3 length equals 14 residues. The V gene end was trimmed by 3 bases and the J gene end by 7 bases; junction bases not matched to a gene: 7. The DNA of the CDR3 is TGTGCCAGCAGTGATACTAGCGGAGGGTGGACCCAGTACTTC. Protein product: CASSDTSGGWTQYF.

Ten or more counts support this clonotype. The chain couples TRBV7-9 to TRBJ2-1; 7 bases are shared with TRBD1. The ends lost 5 bases at V and 7 bases at J; junction bases unmatched: 14. The germline V gene encodes CDR1 SEHNR and CDR2 FQNEAQ (reference sequence). CDR3 length: 16 amino acids. CDR3 DNA: TGTGCCAGCAGCGGACCCAACAGGACAGGACTGAATGAGCAGTTCTTC. Its translation: CASSGPNRTGLNEQFF.

This clonotype was counted at least ten times. This chain connects TRBV29-1 to TRBJ2-2; 15 bases are shared with TRBD2. Germline CDR1 and CDR2: SQVTM and ANQGSEA. Germline trimming cut 7 bases from V and 1 base from J; bases unmatched to any gene: 4. This CDR3 comprises 16 residues. DNA of the CDR3: TGCAGCGCCGGGACTAGCGGGGGGCTGAACACCGGGGAGCTGTTTTTT. Translated, it gives CSAGTSGGLNTGELFF.

Many counts were recorded for this clonotype. This chain connects TRBV2 to TRBJ2-6, with TRBD1 identical over 7 bases. Germline CDR1 and CDR2: SNHLY and FYNNEI. V lost 7 bases and J lost 0; bases outside the gene matches: 3. The CDR3 length is 15 residues. CDR3 in DNA: TGTGCCAGCAAGGGACAGCCCTCTGGGGCCAACGTCCTGACTTTC. Translated, it gives CASKGQPSGANVLTF.

There are many counts of this clonotype. This sequence joins TRBV28 and TRBJ1-1, with D possibly matching TRBD1 (6 bases). Trimming stripped 5 bases from V and 1 base from J, with 14 bases between. The CDR3 extends over 15 amino acids. CDR1 is MDHEN, CDR2 SYDVKM, per germline. The CDR3 here is CASSVTGAQNTEAFF. The CDR3 bases are TGTGCCAGCAGTGTGACAGGAGCCCAGAACACTGAAGCTTTCTTT.